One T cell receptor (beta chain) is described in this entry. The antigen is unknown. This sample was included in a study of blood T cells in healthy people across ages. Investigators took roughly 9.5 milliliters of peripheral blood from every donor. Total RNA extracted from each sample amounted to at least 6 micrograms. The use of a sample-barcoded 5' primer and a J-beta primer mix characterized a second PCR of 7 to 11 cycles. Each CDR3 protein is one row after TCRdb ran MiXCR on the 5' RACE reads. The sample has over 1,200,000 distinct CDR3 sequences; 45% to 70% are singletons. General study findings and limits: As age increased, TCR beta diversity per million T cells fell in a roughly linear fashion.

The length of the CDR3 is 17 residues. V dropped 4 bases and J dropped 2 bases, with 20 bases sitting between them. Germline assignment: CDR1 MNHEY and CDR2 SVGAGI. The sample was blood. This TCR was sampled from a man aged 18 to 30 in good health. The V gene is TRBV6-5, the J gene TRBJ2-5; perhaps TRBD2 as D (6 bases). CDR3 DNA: TGTGCCAGCAGTTCCCCTGGGTTAGCGGAAGTACAAGAGACCCAGTACTTC. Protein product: CASSSPGLAEVQETQYF.